These 32 T cell receptor beta chains originate from one sample sequenced in a study of T cells in Graves' hyperthyroidism and ophthalmopathy. Template material for amplifying TCR beta CDR3 regions consisted of RNA transcripts. HTBI primers were used for first-round RT-PCR of the TCR CDR3. From the multiplex PCR reads, TCRdb called clonotypes with MiXCR, one entry per CDR3 protein. The sample holds 250,000 to 300,000 distinct CDR3 sequences; 14% to 15% are singletons and the top ten take roughly 14%. The sequenced sample was blood. The receptors were sampled from a middle-aged woman with Graves' hyperthyroidism that later progressed to Graves' ophthalmopathy.

This clonotype was detected many times. The J gene is TRBJ2-1, the V gene TRBV11-2; 10 bases align to TRBD2. The J segment lost 10 bases and the V segment lost 2 bases, leaving 17 bases of the junction unmatched. Germline-derived CDR1 and CDR2 are SGHAT and FQNNGV. The CDR3 covers 18 residues. The CDR3 nucleotides read TGTGCCAGCAGCTTACAGTTGATTAGAGCGGGAGGGCCGGGGGAGCAGTTCTTC. It is translated as CASSLQLIRAGGPGEQFF. Supplemented by reference TRBV11-2 and TRBJ2-1, the full variable domain reads EAGVAQSPRYKIIEKRQSVAFWCNPISGHATLYWYQQILGQGPKLLIQFQNNGVVDDSQLPKDRFSAERLKGVDSTLKIQPAKLEDSAVYLCASSLQLIRAGGPGEQFFGPGTRLTVL.

The table lists this clonotype with many counts. The chain couples TRBV7-3 to TRBJ2-3; 7 bases line up with TRBD1. Germline loops: CDR1 SGHTA, CDR2 FQGTGA. CDR3 length equals 17 residues. V lost 3 bases and J lost 2; bases outside the gene matches: 11. The CDR3 nucleotides read TGTGCCAGCAGCTTCGGGGACCGGGACAGATACACAGATACGCAGTATTTT. Protein sequence: CASSFGDRDRYTDTQYF.

This clonotype was found many times. The rearrangement uses TRBV4-1 and TRBJ1-2; D may be TRBD1 (5 bases). The germline V and J ends were trimmed by 2 bases and 1 base, with 17 bases remaining between them. The CDR3 is 17 residues long. Germline loops: CDR1 MGHRA, CDR2 YSYEKL. CDR3 sequence reads: CASSQRYRDGHNYGYTF. The CDR3 bases are TGCGCCAGCAGCCAAAGATACCGGGACGGCCATAACTATGGCTACACCTTC.

A word on this clonotype: One base away lies a much larger clone, so this may be a sequencing read error. The J gene is TRBJ2-4, the V gene TRBV20-1, with 7 nucleotides matching TRBD1. CDR1 is DFQATT, CDR2 SNEGSKA, per germline (reference sequence). The CDR3 is 17 amino acids. In DNA, the CDR3 is TGCAGTGCTCTCCGACAGGGACAATACAAAGCCAGAAACATTCAGTACTTC. This encodes CSALRQGQYKARNIQYF.

This clonotype has a count of ten or more. The rearrangement links TRBV5-6 to TRBJ1-1, with a possible D match to TRBD1 (5 bases). Between the trimmed V and J ends, which lost 2 bases and 0 bases, there was a span of 11 bases. Germline CDR1 and CDR2: SGHDT and YYEEEE. This CDR3 is 15 amino acids long. The CDR3 is CASSFKTAMNTEAFF. CDR3 bases: TGTGCCAGCAGCTTTAAGACAGCCATGAACACTGAAGCTTTCTTT.

The V and J genes are TRBV10-3 and TRBJ1-1, with D perhaps TRBD1 (5 bases). Germline V CDR1 and CDR2: ENHRY, SYGVKD. The ends were cut back, 2 bases at V and 3 bases at J, with 10 bases in the middle. The CDR3 totals 14 residues. The CDR3 spells CAISERTSDTEAFF. The CDR3 DNA sequence: TGTGCCATCAGTGAGAGGACATCGGACACTGAAGCTTTCTTT.

At least ten counts were recorded for this clonotype. The gene calls are TRBV19 and TRBJ2-7; tentatively, D is TRBD1 (5 bases). The V end lost 7 bases, the J end lost 3 bases, and 19 bases lay between the germline ends. Germline CDR1 is LNHDA and CDR2 is SQIVND (reference sequence). This CDR3 region has 15 residues. CDR3 sequence reads: CASTPTDSNLYEQYF. The CDR3 coding sequence is TGTGCCAGTACCCCGACAGACTCAAATCTCTACGAGCAGTACTTC.

In this sample, this clonotype turned up many times. The chain has TRBV5-1 and TRBJ1-1; unclear D gene. Trimming removed 4 bases at V and 5 bases at J, with 15 bases between. The V gene's germline CDR1 is SGHRS and CDR2 YFSETQ. CDR3 size: 14 residues. This CDR3 reads CASSVAVSVTEAFF. CDR3 in DNA: TGCGCCAGCAGCGTGGCGGTCTCGGTGACTGAAGCTTTCTTT.

There are many counts of this clonotype. The chain joins TRBV6-2 or TRBV6-3 to TRBJ1-2, with 8 bases matching TRBD1. Trimming removed 3 bases from V and 5 bases from J; junction bases left unmatched: 8. This CDR3 contains 15 residues. The germline gives CDR1 MNHEY, CDR2 SVGEGT. CDR3 residues: CASSYQGTGPYGYTF. In nucleotides, the CDR3 is TGTGCCAGCAGTTATCAGGGGACAGGTCCTTATGGCTACACCTTC.

This clonotype was counted many times. The chain recombines TRBV5-1 with TRBJ2-3, with 7 nucleotides matching TRBD1. This CDR3 is 16 amino acids long. CDR1 and CDR2 (germline): SGHRS, YFSETQ. Germline trimming cut 5 bases from V and 4 bases from J; bases unmatched to any gene: 13. The CDR3 is CASRQGLIRSSDTQYF. DNA for the CDR3: TGCGCCAGCAGACAGGGGCTTATACGCAGCTCAGATACGCAGTATTTT.

The table lists this clonotype with many counts. The rearrangement joins TRBV29-1 to TRBJ2-7, with TRBD1 identical over 12 bases. The CDR3 totals 16 residues. The germline CDR1 and CDR2 sequences are SQVTM and ANQGSEA. J lost 6 bases, V lost 4 bases, and 13 bases had no gene match. This chain's CDR3 is CSVGANPGQGAFEQYF. Written as DNA, the CDR3 is TGCAGCGTTGGGGCCAATCCGGGACAGGGGGCGTTCGAGCAGTACTTC.

Comment on this clonotype: This may arise from a read error, as a much more abundant clone is one base away. The V and J genes are TRBV7-9 and TRBJ2-3; 8 bases agree with TRBD2. Germline V lookup: CDR1 SEHNR, CDR2 FQNEAQ (reference sequence). Unmatched junction bases numbered 9, after V lost 4 bases and J lost 3 bases. The CDR3 covers 16 residues. CDR3 sequence: CASSYEAGVGTDTQYF. The DNA of the CDR3 is TGTGCCAGCAGCTATGAAGCGGGAGTAGGTACAGATACGCAGTATTTT.

This clonotype has ten or more counts. The chain uses TRBV7-9 and TRBJ2-2, with a weak D call TRBD2 (6 bases). The CDR3 totals 14 residues. Trimming left V 3 bases short and J 11 bases short, with 16 bases between. The germline gives CDR1 SEHNR, CDR2 FQNEAQ (reference sequence). The CDR3 protein is CASSFVTSTPELFF. The CDR3 nucleotides read TGTGCCAGCAGCTTTGTGACTAGTACGCCAGAGCTGTTTTTT.

At least ten counts were recorded for this clonotype. The CDR3 region is CASSLGLVALNEQFF. The CDR3 DNA sequence: TGTGCCAGCAGCCTCGGACTAGTAGCTTTGAATGAGCAGTTCTTC. The rearrangement links TRBV6-2 or TRBV6-3 to TRBJ2-1, with 7 positions matching TRBD2. The V gene's germline CDR1 is MNHEY and CDR2 SVGEGT. After removal of 6 bases from V and 7 bases from J, the junction contained 12 bases not matched to a gene. The CDR3 is 15 amino acids.

This clonotype occurred many times. The rearrangement joins TRBV18 to TRBJ2-1, with no clear D. This CDR3 comprises 12 residues. The germline V gene has CDR1 KGHSH and CDR2 LQKENI. Trimming took off 5 bases at V and 6 bases at J, with 8 bases between the two ends. The chain's CDR3 is CASSSYGNEQFF. The CDR3 region has the DNA TGTGCCAGCTCATCTTACGGCAATGAGCAGTTCTTC.

This clonotype was seen repeatedly, ten times or more. The CDR3 protein is CASSVGGGSTDTQYF. CDR3 DNA: TGTGCCAGCAGCGTAGGCGGGGGTAGCACAGATACGCAGTATTTT. V and J are TRBV9 and TRBJ2-3; 7 nucleotides agree with TRBD2. Germline-derived CDR1 and CDR2 are SGDLS and YYNGEE. V shed 0 bases, J shed 0 bases, and the junction held 1 base outside the gene matches. This CDR3 contains 15 residues.

This clonotype was seen at least ten times. V gene TRBV7-3 combines with J gene TRBJ2-1; 9 bases match TRBD2. Per the germline V gene, CDR1 is SGHTA and CDR2 is FQGTGA. This CDR3 contains 15 residues. V was clipped by 0 bases and J by 8 bases; unmatched bases: 5. CDR3 bases: TGTGCCAGCAGCTTAACTGGCGCGGGGGGGTATGAGCAGTTCTTC. It yields the protein CASSLTGAGGYEQFF.

This clonotype was observed at least ten times. The chain employs TRBV25-1 and TRBJ2-1; 8 bases line up with TRBD1. V was pared by 4 bases and J by 1 base, with 3 bases of the junction left unmatched. This CDR3 has 15 amino acids. Germline CDR1 MGHDK, CDR2 SYGVNS. The CDR3 is CASSADRVSYNEQFF. The DNA of the CDR3 is TGTGCCAGCAGTGCGGACAGGGTTTCCTACAATGAGCAGTTCTTC.

This clonotype was found a few times. V is TRBV2 and J is TRBJ1-3; possibly TRBD1 for D (5 bases). V lost 3 bases, J lost 0 bases, and 18 bases lay in between. The CDR3 runs 18 residues. The V gene's germline CDR1 is SNHLY and CDR2 FYNNEI. The CDR3 DNA sequence: TGTGCCAGCAGTGACAGCAGGGTCCCTTTACGCTCTGGAAACACCATATATTTT. This sequence encodes CASSDSRVPLRSGNTIYF.

In its sample, this clonotype was seen many times. The chain links TRBV12-3 or TRBV12-4 to TRBJ2-3; 7 nucleotides agree with TRBD2. The CDR3 extends over 15 amino acids. J was trimmed by 1 base and V by 7 bases; bases with no gene match: 8. The CDR3 region is CASTWGGIGTDTQYF. CDR3 DNA: TGTGCCAGCACCTGGGGGGGGATTGGCACAGATACGCAGTATTTT.

This clonotype turned up a few times. The rearrangement uses TRBV20-1 and TRBJ2-6; 9 bases agree with TRBD1. Germline CDR1 DFQATT, CDR2 SNEGSKA (reference sequence). With 4 bases clipped from V and 4 bases from J, the junction kept 5 bases outside the gene matches. The CDR3 length is 15 residues. CDR3 region: CSAIQGARGANVLTF. CDR3 in DNA: TGCAGTGCTATACAGGGGGCGCGGGGGGCCAACGTCCTGACTTTC.

This clonotype came up a few times. The CDR3 nucleotides are TGTGCCAGCAAGAGTCCCAGCTCTGGGGCCAACGTCCTGACTTTC. Encoded protein: CASKSPSSGANVLTF. The gene calls are TRBV28 and TRBJ2-6, with D unresolved. Germline lookup yields CDR1 MDHEN and CDR2 SYDVKM. CDR3 size: 15 residues. V gave up 7 bases and J gave up 0 bases, with 10 bases separating them. Drawing the rest from reference TRBV28 and TRBJ2-6, the complete variable domain is DVKVTQSSRYLVKRTGEKVFLECVQDMDHENMFWYRQDPGLGLRLIYFSYDVKMKEKGDIPEGYSVSREKKERFSLILESASTNQTSMYLCASKSPSSGANVLTFGAGSRLTVL.

For this clonotype: Possible read error: a much larger clone is one base away. V is TRBV19 and J is TRBJ2-2, with D unclear. This CDR3 region has 13 residues. Germline CDR1 is LNHDA and CDR2 is SQIVND (reference sequence). The V end was cut by 4 bases, the J end by 5 bases, with 8 bases between. In DNA, the CDR3 is TGTGCCAGTAGTACCCCCGAGACCGGGGAGCTGTTTTTT. This gives the protein CASSTPETGELFF.

This clonotype was seen at least ten times. The chain carries TRBV5-1 and TRBJ1-1, with D uncertain. CDR3 length: 14 amino acids. Germline lookup yields CDR1 SGHRS and CDR2 YFSETQ. V was trimmed by 0 bases and J by 1 base, leaving 7 bases between them. The CDR3 DNA follows: TGCGCCAGCAGCTTGGGCAGCCCGAACACTGAAGCTTTCTTT. Translating it yields CASSLGSPNTEAFF.

This clonotype has only one observation. The J gene is TRBJ1-2, the V gene TRBV12-3 or TRBV12-4; D is undetermined. The CDR3 is made up of 13 amino acids. The V end lost 7 bases, the J end lost 3 bases, and 12 bases lay between the germline ends. The DNA for the CDR3 is TGTGCCAGCACTCCTTATTGGGACTATGGCTACACCTTC. Its protein product is CASTPYWDYGYTF.

This clonotype was counted at least ten times. This chain connects TRBV19 to TRBJ1-1; D may be TRBD1 (5 bases). Trimming cost V 6 bases and J 0 bases, with 14 bases left between them. The CDR3 sequence is 15 residues long. CDR1 is LNHDA and CDR2 is SQIVND in the germline V gene (reference sequence). The CDR3 DNA is TGTGCCAGTAGATCGAACCTAGGGGTGAACACTGAAGCTTTCTTT. Translation gives CASRSNLGVNTEAFF. Filled out from reference TRBV19 and TRBJ1-1, the complete variable domain reads DGGITQSPKYLFRKEGQNVTLSCEQNLNHDAMYWYRQDPGQGLRLIYYSQIVNDFQKGDIAEGYSVSREKKESFPLTVTSAQKNPTAFYLCASRSNLGVNTEAFFGQGTRLTVV.

Ten or more counts support this clonotype. The V call is TRBV12-5, the J call TRBJ2-7, with 7 positions matching TRBD1. V lost 6 bases to trimming and J lost 5 bases; unmatched junction nucleotides: 7. Germline-derived CDR1 and CDR2 are LGHNT and FRNRAP. This CDR3 is built from 13 residues. The CDR3 DNA reads as TGTGCTAGTGGGCCTACAGGGGACGACGAGCAGTACTTC. Amino acid sequence: CASGPTGDDEQYF. The full variable domain, in which reference TRBV12-5 and TRBJ2-7 provide the parts outside the CDR3, is DARVTQTPRHKVTEMGQEVTMRCQPILGHNTVFWYRQTMMQGLELLAYFRNRAPLDDSGMPKDRFSAEMPDATLATLKIQPSEPRDSAVYFCASGPTGDDEQYFGPGTRLTVT.

At least ten counts were recorded for this clonotype. The chain uses TRBV28 and TRBJ2-7, with 8 bases fitting TRBD2. CDR3 length: 14 residues. Trimming took 5 bases from V and 2 from J; bases not matched to a gene: 5. Germline loops: CDR1 MDHEN, CDR2 SYDVKM. The CDR3 DNA sequence: TGTGCCAGCAGTCCAACTAGCGGCACCTACGAGCAGTACTTC. The encoded protein is CASSPTSGTYEQYF.

This clonotype was counted at least ten times. The rearrangement joins TRBV27 to TRBJ2-1, with TRBD2 identical over 8 bases. V shed 4 bases and J 8 bases; nucleotides not matched to a gene: 10. Germline CDR1 reads MNHEY; CDR2 reads SMNVEV (reference sequence). The CDR3 totals 15 residues. CDR3 DNA: TGTGCCAGCAGTTACACCAGCGGGAGTGGTTATGAGCAGTTCTTC. It translates to CASSYTSGSGYEQFF.

The chain is built from TRBV5-5 and TRBJ1-1; D possibly corresponds to TRBD1 (5 bases). This CDR3 contains 17 residues. CDR1 and CDR2 from the germline V gene are SGHKS and YYEKEE (reference sequence). Trimming shortened V by 4 bases and J by 1 base, and 20 bases separated the two germline ends. For the CDR3, the DNA is TGTGCCAGCAGCCCCGACCCGACACGGGGCGGGAACACTGAAGCTTTCTTT. Protein sequence: CASSPDPTRGGNTEAFF.

The V and J genes are TRBV29-1 and TRBJ2-1; D perhaps matches TRBD2 (5 bases). The V gene lost 2 bases and the J gene lost 2 bases, with 13 bases spanning the gap. The CDR3 contains 15 residues. Germline CDR1 SQVTM, CDR2 ANQGSEA. The CDR3 DNA is TGCAGCGTTGAATTCGGGGTCGGACCCTACAATGAGCAGTTCTTC. Its translation: CSVEFGVGPYNEQFF.

This clonotype was observed at least ten times. V usage is TRBV11-2 and J usage is TRBJ2-1; maybe TRBD2 (6 bases). Germline CDR1 reads SGHAT; CDR2 reads FQNNGV. The CDR3 has 15 residues. The germline V and J ends were trimmed by 4 bases and 8 bases, with 18 bases remaining between them. CDR3 protein: CASSSRLDGLDEQFF. The CDR3 DNA sequence: TGTGCCAGCAGCTCCCGACTAGACGGTCTCGATGAGCAGTTCTTC.